This T cell receptor (beta chain) was captured in a study of blood T cell repertoires in COVID-19 (dated by TCRdb to 2020 to 2022). With respect to the entire study: The collaborator samples originated in the United States, Italy and Spain and spanned the acute and convalescent phases of COVID-19. Where available, HLA class I and class II types were obtained from metadata supplied by the sample provider rather than from assay-based typing. Nearly every sample came with metadata listing a de-identified subject ID, COVID-19 status, age in years and sex. The material from the prospective study consisted of cDNA or gDNA derived from T cells, B-cell-depleted T cells, or PBMCs. The repertoires were released in a freely available public database intended as a resource for research on the immune response to SARS-CoV-2. Subjects who had been exposed to COVID-19, were actively infected with it, or had recovered from it provided the deeply sampled blood TCRbeta repertoires that made up the dataset. Samples came from the ongoing ImmuneRACE study (first 160 participants) plus 1,254 subjects from 6 global collaborators.

TCRbeta CDR3 regions were amplified from genomic DNA using the immunoSEQ Assay, a bias-controlled multiplex PCR. On the study's bioinformatics: Nucleated cell counts per sample were estimated from amplification of reference gene primers within the assay. Sequence reads were collapsed and filtered to measure the absolute abundance of every unique TCRbeta CDR3 rearrangement. For each sample, productive Simpson clonality was calculated as the square root of Simpson's diversity index across productive rearrangements. TCRdb took this table from immuneACCESS and kept in-frame rearrangements with V and J called. Such tables lack part of the clones; where checked against another copy, unresolved V genes explain under half of the gap, and the rest is unexplained. The V and J calls and clone size come from that table; D and trimming were worked out from the DNA. The sample contains 120,000 or so clones, 75% to 80% of them found a single time. Under 20% of the sample rests with the top ten.

The collaborating institutions used their own protocols to collect whole blood in K2EDTA tubes. Collaborator samples were shipped for TCRbeta analysis as frozen whole blood, isolated PBMCs, or DNA extracted from either sample type. Inclusive of the bounding cysteine and phenylalanine, the CDR3 is 14 residues long. The retained sequence is limited to the CDR3, 42 bases, with the frame set at the first base. V is cut by 5 bases and J by 5 bases, and the space between the germline ends is 15 bases. From a lookup of the germline V gene (reference sequence), CDR1 and CDR2 are LNHDA and SQIVND. Broader findings and caveats from the paper: Clinical and demographic metadata were provided uncurated, with the amount varying by source and participant.

Worth noting for this clone: Its target antigen remains unknown. The input lacks base qualities; no much larger clone sits a single base away.

Specimen: peripheral blood. This chain is built from TRBV19 and TRBJ1-2; a tentative D match to TRBD1 spans 6 bases. The sequence came from an elderly woman with active or convalescent COVID-19. CDR3 reads: CASSLSGAYYGYTF. The DNA is TGTGCCAGTAGTCTGTCAGGGGCTTATTATGGCTACACCTTC.